This T cell receptor (beta chain) originates from a study of CD8 T cells in ankylosing spondylitis. Study-wide findings and caveats: About 8 highly homologous variants made up a TCR beta motif that seemed to typify ankylosing spondylitis blood.

CDR3 length: 15 amino acids. The V end lost 4 bases, the J end lost 5 bases, and 16 bases lay between the germline ends. This clonotype was found a few times. Its antigen is unidentified. TCRdb fed the 5' RACE reads into MiXCR, producing one record per CDR3 protein. In the table there are fewer than 250,000 distinct CDR3 sequences, more than 25% of which are singletons. The specimen sequenced was blood, either unsorted or a sorted T cell fraction (not recorded which). The rearrangement links TRBV12-3 or TRBV12-4 to TRBJ2-3; D perhaps matches TRBD1 (8 bases). The clonotype originates from a male donor with ankylosing spondylitis or in good health (not recorded which). CDR3 sequence reads: CASSSPGGGGDTQYF. For the CDR3, the DNA is TGTGCCAGCAGTTCCCCAGGGGGCGGGGGAGATACGCAGTATTTT.